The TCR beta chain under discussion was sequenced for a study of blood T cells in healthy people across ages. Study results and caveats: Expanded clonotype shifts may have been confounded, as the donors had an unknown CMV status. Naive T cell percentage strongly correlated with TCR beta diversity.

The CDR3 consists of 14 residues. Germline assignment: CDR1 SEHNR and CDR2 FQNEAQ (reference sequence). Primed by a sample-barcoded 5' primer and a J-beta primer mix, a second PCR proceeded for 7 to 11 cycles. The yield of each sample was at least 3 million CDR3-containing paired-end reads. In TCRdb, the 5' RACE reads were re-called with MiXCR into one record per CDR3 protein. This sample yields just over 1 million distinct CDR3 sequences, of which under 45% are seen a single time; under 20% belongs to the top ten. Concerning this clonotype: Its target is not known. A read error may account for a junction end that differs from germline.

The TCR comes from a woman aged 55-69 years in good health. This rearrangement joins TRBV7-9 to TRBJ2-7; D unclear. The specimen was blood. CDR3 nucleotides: TGTGCCAGCAGCTTAGAAGCGCAGAAGGACGAGCGGTACTTC. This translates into CASSLEAQKDERYF.